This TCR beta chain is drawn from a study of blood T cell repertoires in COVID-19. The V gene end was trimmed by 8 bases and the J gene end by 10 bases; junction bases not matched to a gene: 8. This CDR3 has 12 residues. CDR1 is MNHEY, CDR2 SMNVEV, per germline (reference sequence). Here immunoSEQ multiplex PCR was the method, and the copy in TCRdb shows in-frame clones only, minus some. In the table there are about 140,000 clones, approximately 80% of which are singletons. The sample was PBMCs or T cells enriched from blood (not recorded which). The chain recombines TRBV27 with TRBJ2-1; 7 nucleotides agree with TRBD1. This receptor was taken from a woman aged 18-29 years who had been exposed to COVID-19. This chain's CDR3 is CASGETGSEQFF. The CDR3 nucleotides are TGTGCCAGCGGCGAGACAGGGTCAGAGCAGTTCTTC.